The 3 T cell receptor beta chains given below trace back to one sample, sequenced in a study of identical twins listed by TCRdb under 2016. Library preparation used 5' RACE. Instrument on record: Illumina HiSeq 2000. Using fastp trimming at Q25 and MiXCR clonotype assembly, TCRdb reanalyzed the public sequencing data and kept in-frame beta chains. Rows are unified per CDR3 protein, each entry keeping the most common DNA and genes. A total of more than 600,000 distinct CDR3 sequences appear in this sample, roughly 18% of them only once. The top ten hold around 13% of the sample. Separately, the same data were catalogued under a study of T cells expressing NK-cell markers.

Input material: PBMCs. These receptor sequences come from a woman aged 18 to 35 in good health.

This clonotype has a handful of counts. The V gene is TRBV2, the J gene TRBJ2-5; 9 nucleotides line up with TRBD2. Germline lookup yields CDR1 SNHLY and CDR2 FYNNEI. After removal of 2 bases from V and 0 bases from J, the junction contained 4 bases not matched to a gene. The CDR3 is made up of 16 amino acids. CDR3 in amino acids: CASSEPSGRYQETQYF. CDR3 bases: TGTGCCAGCAGTGAACCGAGCGGGAGGTACCAAGAGACCCAGTACTTC. The variable domain in full, with the rest retrieved from reference TRBV2 and TRBJ2-5, is EPEVTQTPSHQVTQMGQEVILRCVPISNHLYFYWYRQILGQKVEFLVSFYNNEISEKSEIFDDQFSVERPDGSNFTLKIRSTKLEDSAMYFCASSEPSGRYQETQYFGPGTRLLVL.

This clonotype occurred a few times. The gene calls are TRBV20-1 and TRBJ2-7, with D hard to call. The CDR3 contains 12 residues. Germline assignment: CDR1 DFQATT and CDR2 SNEGSKA (reference sequence). V lost 1 base and J 4 bases, leaving 8 bases between the germline ends. The CDR3 DNA reads TGCAGTGCTAGAGGCGAGACTTACGAGCAGTACTTC. It codes for CSARGETYEQYF.

This clonotype was seen a few times. The J gene is TRBJ2-7, the V gene TRBV12-3 or TRBV12-4; 7 bases align to TRBD1. The CDR3 has 14 amino acids. V dropped 5 bases and J dropped 3; count of bases not matched to a gene: 7. CDR3 nucleotide sequence: TGTGCCAGCAGTCTACAGGGGACAGTCTACGAGCAGTACTTC. Encoded protein: CASSLQGTVYEQYF.